The T cell receptor beta chain described here comes from a study of T cells after posttransplantation cyclophosphamide. Study results and limitations: Recipient CMV seropositivity and CMV reactivation strongly tracked TRB clonality. Skin or GI-infiltrating T cells shared few TRB sequences with blood. Later blood repertoires were often dominated by clones from the donor CD8+ memory compartment.

This clone has at least ten counts. The antigen is undetermined. Using immunoSEQ multiplex PCR, the repertoire was profiled, and TCRdb retains in-frame clones only, with some absent. The sample gives 41,000 or so clones, none seen only once, and the top ten clones hold 5.5% to 6%. Germline loops: CDR1 SEHNR, CDR2 FQNEAQ (reference sequence). The CDR3 is made up of 14 amino acids. V was clipped by 5 bases and J by 4 bases; unmatched bases: 4. The sequence was collected from a man aged 30 to 45 in good health and a related stem cell transplant donor. Sequenced material: PBMCs. The chain recombines TRBV7-9 with TRBJ2-5; 10 bases are shared with TRBD2. DNA for the CDR3: TGTGCCAGCAGCGACCGACTAGCGGGAGAGACCCAGTACTTC. Translating it yields CASSDRLAGETQYF.